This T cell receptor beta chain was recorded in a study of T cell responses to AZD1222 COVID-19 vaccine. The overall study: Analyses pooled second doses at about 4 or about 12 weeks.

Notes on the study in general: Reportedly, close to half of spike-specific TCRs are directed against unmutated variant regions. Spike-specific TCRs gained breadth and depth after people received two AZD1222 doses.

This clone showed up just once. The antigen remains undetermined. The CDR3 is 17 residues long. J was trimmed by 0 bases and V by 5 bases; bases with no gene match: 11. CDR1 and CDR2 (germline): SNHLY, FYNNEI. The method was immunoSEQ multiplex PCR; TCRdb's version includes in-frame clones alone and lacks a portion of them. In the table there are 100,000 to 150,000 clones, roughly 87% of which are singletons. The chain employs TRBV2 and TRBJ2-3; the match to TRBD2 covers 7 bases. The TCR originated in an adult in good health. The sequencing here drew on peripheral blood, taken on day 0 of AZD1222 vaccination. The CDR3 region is CASSTGLGYLSTDTQYF. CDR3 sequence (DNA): TGTGCCAGCAGTACAGGACTAGGGTACCTCAGCACAGATACGCAGTATTTT.